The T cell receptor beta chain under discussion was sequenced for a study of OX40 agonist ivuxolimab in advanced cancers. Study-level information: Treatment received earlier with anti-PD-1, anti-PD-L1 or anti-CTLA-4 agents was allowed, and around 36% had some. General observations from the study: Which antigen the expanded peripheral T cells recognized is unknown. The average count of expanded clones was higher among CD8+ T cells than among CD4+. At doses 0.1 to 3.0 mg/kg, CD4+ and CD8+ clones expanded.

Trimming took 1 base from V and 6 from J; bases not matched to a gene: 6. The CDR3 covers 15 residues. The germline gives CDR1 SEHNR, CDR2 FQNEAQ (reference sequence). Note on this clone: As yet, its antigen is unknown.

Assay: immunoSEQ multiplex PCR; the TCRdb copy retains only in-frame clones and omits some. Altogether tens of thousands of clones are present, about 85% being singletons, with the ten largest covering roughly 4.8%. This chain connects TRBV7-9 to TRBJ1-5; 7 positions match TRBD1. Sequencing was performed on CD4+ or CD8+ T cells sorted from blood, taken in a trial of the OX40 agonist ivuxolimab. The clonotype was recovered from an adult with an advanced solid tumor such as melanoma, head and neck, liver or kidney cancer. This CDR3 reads CASSLGGGAGQPQHF. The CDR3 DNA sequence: TGTGCCAGCAGCTTAGGAGGGGGCGCAGGTCAGCCCCAGCATTTT. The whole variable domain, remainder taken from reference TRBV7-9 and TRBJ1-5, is DTGVSQNPRHKITKRGQNVTFRCDPISEHNRLYWYRQTLGQGPEFLTYFQNEAQLEKSRLLSDRFSAERPKGSFSTLEIQRTEQGDSAMYLCASSLGGGAGQPQHFGDGTRLSIL.